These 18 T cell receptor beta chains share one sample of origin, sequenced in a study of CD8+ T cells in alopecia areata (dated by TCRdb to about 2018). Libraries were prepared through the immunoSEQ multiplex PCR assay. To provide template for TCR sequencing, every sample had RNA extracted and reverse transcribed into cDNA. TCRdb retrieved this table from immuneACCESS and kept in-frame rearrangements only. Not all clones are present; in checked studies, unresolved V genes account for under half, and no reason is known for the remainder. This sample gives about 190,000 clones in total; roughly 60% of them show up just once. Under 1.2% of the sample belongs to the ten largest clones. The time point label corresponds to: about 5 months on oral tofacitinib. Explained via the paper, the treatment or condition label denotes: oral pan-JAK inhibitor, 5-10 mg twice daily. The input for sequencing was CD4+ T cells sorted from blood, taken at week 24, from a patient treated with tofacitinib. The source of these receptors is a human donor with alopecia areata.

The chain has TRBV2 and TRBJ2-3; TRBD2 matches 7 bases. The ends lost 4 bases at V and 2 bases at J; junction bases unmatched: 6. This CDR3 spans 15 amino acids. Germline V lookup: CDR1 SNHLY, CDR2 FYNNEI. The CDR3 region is CASSAGGPITDTQYF. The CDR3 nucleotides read TGTGCCAGCAGTGCGGGGGGACCCATCACAGATACGCAGTATTTT.

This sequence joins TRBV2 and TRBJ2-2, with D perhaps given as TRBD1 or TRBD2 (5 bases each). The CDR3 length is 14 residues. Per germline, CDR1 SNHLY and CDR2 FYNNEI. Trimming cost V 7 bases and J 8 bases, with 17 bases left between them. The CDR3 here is CASINSGRSGELFF. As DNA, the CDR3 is TGTGCCAGCATCAACTCAGGGAGATCGGGGGAGCTGTTTTTT.

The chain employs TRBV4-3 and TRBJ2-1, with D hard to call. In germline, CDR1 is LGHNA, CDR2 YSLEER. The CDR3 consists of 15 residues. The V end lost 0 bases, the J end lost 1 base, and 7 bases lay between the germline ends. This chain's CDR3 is CASSQDATSYNEQFF. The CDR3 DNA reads TGCGCCAGCAGCCAAGATGCGACATCCTACAATGAGCAGTTCTTC.

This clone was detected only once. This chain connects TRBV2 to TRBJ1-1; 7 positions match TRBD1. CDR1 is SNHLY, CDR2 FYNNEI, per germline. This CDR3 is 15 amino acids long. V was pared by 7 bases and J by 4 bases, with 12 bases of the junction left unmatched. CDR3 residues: CASKYTGDFGTEAFF. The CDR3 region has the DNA TGTGCCAGCAAATACACAGGGGATTTCGGCACTGAAGCTTTCTTT. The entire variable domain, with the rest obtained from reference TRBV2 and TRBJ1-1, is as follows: EPEVTQTPSHQVTQMGQEVILRCVPISNHLYFYWYRQILGQKVEFLVSFYNNEISEKSEIFDDQFSVERPDGSNFTLKIRSTKLEDSAMYFCASKYTGDFGTEAFFGQGTRLTVV.

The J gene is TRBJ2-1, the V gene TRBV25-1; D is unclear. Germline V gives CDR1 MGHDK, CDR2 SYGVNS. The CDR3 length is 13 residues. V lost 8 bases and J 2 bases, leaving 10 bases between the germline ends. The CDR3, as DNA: TGTGCCAGCCGAGTGGGTACCTACAATGAGCAGTTCTTC. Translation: CASRVGTYNEQFF.

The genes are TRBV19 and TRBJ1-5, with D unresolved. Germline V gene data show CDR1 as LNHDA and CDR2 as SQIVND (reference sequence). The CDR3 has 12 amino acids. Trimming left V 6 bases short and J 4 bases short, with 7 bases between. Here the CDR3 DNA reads TGTGCCAGTAGGGAATTGAATCAGCCCCAGCATTTT. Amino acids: CASRELNQPQHF.

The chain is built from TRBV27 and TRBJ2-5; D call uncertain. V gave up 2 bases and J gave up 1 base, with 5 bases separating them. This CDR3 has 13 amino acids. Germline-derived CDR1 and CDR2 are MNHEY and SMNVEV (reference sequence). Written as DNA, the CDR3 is TGTGCCAGCAGTTTACGGACCCAAGAGACCCAGTACTTC. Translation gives CASSLRTQETQYF.

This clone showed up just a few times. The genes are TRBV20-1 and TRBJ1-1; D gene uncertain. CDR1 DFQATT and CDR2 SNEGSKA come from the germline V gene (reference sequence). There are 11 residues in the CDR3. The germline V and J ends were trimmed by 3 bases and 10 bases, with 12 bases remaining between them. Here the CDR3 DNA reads TGCAGTGCTAGGGACTTCCGAGGAGCTTTCTTT. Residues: CSARDFRGAFF.

The CDR3 region is CASSHGLATNTDTQYF. DNA of the CDR3: TGTGCCAGCAGCCACGGACTAGCGACTAACACAGATACGCAGTATTTT. This chain connects TRBV7-2 to TRBJ2-3, with 9 positions matching TRBD2. Germline V gene sequence: CDR1 SGHTA, CDR2 FQGNSA. The CDR3 spans 16 residues. With V trimmed by 5 bases and J by 2 bases, 8 bases remained unmatched.

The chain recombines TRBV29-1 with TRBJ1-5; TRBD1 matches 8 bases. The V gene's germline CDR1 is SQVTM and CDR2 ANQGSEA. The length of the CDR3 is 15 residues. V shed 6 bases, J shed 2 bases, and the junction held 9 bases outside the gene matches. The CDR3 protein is CSVRDRIGGNQPQHF. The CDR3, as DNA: TGCAGCGTGAGGGACAGGATTGGGGGCAATCAGCCCCAGCATTTT.

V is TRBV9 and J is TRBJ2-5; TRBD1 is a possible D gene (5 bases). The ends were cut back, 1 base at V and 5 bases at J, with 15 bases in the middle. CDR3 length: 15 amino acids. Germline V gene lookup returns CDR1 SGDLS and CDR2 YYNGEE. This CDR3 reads CASSVSGFVQETQYF. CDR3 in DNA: TGTGCCAGCAGCGTATCAGGGTTCGTCCAGGAGACCCAGTACTTC.

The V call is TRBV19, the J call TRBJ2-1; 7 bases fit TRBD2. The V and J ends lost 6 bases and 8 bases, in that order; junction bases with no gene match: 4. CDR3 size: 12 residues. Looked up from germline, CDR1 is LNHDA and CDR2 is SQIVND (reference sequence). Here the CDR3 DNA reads TGTGCCAGTAGAGTGGGGGGGGATGAGCAGTTCTTC. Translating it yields CASRVGGDEQFF.

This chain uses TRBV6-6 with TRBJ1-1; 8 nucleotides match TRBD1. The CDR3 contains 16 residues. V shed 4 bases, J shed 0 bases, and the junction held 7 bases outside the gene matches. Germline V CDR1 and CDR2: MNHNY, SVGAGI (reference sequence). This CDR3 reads CASSSKTGVMNTEAFF. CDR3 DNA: TGTGCCAGCAGTTCCAAGACAGGGGTTATGAACACTGAAGCTTTCTTT.

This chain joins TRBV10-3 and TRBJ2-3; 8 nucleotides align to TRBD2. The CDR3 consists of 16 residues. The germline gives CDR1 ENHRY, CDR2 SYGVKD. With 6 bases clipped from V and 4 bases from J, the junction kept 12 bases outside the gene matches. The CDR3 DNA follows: TGTGCCATCAGGCCGGGACTAGGGTCCGAAGCAGATACGCAGTATTTT. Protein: CAIRPGLGSEADTQYF.

CDR3 region: CASSDQGETQYF. In nucleotides, the CDR3 is TGCGCCAGCAGCGATCAGGGGGAGACCCAGTACTTC. The chain joins TRBV10-2 to TRBJ2-5, with a tentative D call TRBD1 (6 bases). V was cut by 6 bases and J by 5 bases, with 10 bases left in between. In germline, CDR1 is WSHSY, CDR2 SAAADI. The CDR3 runs 12 residues.

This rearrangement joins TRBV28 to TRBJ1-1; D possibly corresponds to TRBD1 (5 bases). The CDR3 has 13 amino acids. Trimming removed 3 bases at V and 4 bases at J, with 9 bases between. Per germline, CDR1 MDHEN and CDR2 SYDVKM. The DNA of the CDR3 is TGTGCCAGCAGTTTGGGGGTTAGCACTGAAGCTTTCTTT. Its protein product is CASSLGVSTEAFF.

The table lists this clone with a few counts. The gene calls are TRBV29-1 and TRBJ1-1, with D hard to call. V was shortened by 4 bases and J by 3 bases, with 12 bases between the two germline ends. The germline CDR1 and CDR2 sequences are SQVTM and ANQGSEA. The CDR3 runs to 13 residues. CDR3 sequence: CSVVREGDTEAFF. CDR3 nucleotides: TGCAGCGTTGTAAGGGAGGGTGACACTGAAGCTTTCTTT.

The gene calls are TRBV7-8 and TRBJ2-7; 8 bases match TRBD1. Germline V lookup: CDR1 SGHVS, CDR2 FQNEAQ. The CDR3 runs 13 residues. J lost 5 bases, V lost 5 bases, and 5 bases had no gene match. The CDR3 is CASSRTGINEQYF. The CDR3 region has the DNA TGTGCCAGCAGCCGGACAGGGATCAACGAGCAGTACTTC.